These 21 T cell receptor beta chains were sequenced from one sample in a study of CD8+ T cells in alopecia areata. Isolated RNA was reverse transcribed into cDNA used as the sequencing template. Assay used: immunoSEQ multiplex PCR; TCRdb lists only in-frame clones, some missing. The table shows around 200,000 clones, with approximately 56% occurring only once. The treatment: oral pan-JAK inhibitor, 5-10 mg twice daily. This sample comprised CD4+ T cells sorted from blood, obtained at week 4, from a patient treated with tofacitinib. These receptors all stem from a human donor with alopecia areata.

This chain's CDR3 is CASSFPNTEAFF. In nucleotides, the CDR3 is TGTGCCAGCAGCTTCCCCAACACTGAAGCTTTCTTT. V usage is TRBV7-2 and J usage is TRBJ1-1; no clear D gene. V was cut by 3 bases and J by 2 bases, with 4 bases left in between. The germline CDR1 and CDR2 sequences are SGHTA and FQGNSA. The CDR3 runs to 12 residues. The variable domain in full, with the rest retrieved from reference TRBV7-2 and TRBJ1-1, is GAGVSQSPSNKVTEKGKDVELRCDPISGHTALYWYRQSLGQGLEFLIYFQGNSAPDKSGLPSDRFSAERTGGSVSTLTIQRTQQEDSAVYLCASSFPNTEAFFGQGTRLTVV.

The CDR3 here is CATSRVSFSEQFF. CDR3 in DNA: TGTGCCACCAGCAGAGTTAGTTTTAGCGAGCAGTTCTTC. This chain links TRBV15 with TRBJ2-1; unclear D gene. V lost 1 base, J lost 10 bases, and 11 bases lay in between. CDR1 is LNHNV, CDR2 YYDKDF, per germline (reference sequence). This CDR3 spans 13 amino acids. The full variable domain, completed using reference TRBV15 and TRBJ2-1, is DAMVIQNPRYQVTQFGKPVTLSCSQTLNHNVMYWYQQKSSQAPKLLFHYYDKDFNNEADTPDNFQSRRPNTSFCFLDIRSPGLGDTAMYLCATSRVSFSEQFFGPGTRLTVL.

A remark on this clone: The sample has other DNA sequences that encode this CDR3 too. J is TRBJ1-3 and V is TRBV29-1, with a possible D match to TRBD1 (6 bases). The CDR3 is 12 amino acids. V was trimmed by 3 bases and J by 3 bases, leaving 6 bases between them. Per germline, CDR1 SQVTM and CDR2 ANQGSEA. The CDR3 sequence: CSVDRGGNTIYF. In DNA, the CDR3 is TGCAGCGTTGACAGGGGTGGAAACACCATATATTTT. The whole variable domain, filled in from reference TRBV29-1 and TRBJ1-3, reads SAVISQKPSRDICQRGTSLTIQCQVDSQVTMMFWYRQQPGQSLTLIATANQGSEATYESGFVIDKFPISRPNLTFSTLTVSNMSPEDSSIYLCSVDRGGNTIYFGEGSWLTVV.

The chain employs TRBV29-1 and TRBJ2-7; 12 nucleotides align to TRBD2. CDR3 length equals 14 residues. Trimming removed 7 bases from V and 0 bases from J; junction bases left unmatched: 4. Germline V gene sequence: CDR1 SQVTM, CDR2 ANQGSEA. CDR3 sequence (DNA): TGCAGCGCCCAGACTAGCGGGAGCTCCTACGAGCAGTACTTC. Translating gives CSAQTSGSSYEQYF.

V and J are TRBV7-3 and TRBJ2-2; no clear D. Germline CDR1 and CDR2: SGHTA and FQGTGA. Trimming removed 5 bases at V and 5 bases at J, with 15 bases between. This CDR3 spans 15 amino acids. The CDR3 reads CASSPDLGWTGELFF. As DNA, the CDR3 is TGTGCCAGCAGCCCCGACTTGGGGTGGACCGGGGAGCTGTTTTTT. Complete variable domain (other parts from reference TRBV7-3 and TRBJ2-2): GAGVSQTPSNKVTEKGKYVELRCDPISGHTALYWYRQSLGQGPEFLIYFQGTGAADDSGLPNDRFFAVRPEGSVSTLKIQRTERGDSAVYLCASSPDLGWTGELFFGEGSRLTVL.

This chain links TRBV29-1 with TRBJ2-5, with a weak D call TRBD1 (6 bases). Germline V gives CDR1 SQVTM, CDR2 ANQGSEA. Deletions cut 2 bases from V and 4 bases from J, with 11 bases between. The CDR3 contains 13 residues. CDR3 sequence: CSVESRGGETQYF. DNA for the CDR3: TGCAGCGTTGAATCCAGGGGTGGAGAGACCCAGTACTTC.

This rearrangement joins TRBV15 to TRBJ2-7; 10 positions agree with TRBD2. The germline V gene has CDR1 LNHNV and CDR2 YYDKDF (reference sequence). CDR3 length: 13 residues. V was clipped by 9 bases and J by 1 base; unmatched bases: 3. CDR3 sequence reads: CATRTSGSYEQYF. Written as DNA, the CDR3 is TGTGCCACTCGGACTAGCGGATCCTACGAGCAGTACTTC.

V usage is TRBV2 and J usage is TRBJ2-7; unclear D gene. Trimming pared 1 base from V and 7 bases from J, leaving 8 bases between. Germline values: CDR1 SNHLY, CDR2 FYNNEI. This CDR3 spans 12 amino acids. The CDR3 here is CASSEEVWEQYF. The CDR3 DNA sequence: TGTGCCAGCAGTGAAGAGGTGTGGGAGCAGTACTTC. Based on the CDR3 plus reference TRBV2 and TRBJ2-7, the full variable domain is EPEVTQTPSHQVTQMGQEVILRCVPISNHLYFYWYRQILGQKVEFLVSFYNNEISEKSEIFDDQFSVERPDGSNFTLKIRSTKLEDSAMYFCASSEEVWEQYFGPGTRLTVT.

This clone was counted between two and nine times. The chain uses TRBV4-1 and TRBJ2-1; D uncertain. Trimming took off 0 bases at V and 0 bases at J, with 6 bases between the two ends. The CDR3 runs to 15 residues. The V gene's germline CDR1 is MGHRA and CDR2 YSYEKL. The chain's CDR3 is CASSQDTSSYNEQFF. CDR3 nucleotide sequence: TGCGCCAGCAGCCAAGACACCTCCTCCTACAATGAGCAGTTCTTC.

CDR3 bases: TGTGCCTGGAGGGGACAGCGGAACACCATATATTTT. Translation: CAWRGQRNTIYF. V and J are TRBV30 and TRBJ1-3, with TRBD1 matching 7 bases. This CDR3 comprises 12 residues. Germline assignment: CDR1 GTSNPN and CDR2 SVGIG (reference sequence). The V and J ends lost 3 bases and 7 bases, in that order; junction bases with no gene match: 3.

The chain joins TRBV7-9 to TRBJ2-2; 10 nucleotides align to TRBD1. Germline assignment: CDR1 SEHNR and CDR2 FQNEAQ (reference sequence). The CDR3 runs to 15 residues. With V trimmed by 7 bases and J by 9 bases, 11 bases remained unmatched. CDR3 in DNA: TGTGCCAGCACCACGACAGGGGGCCTGAGCCGGGAGCTGTTTTTT. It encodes CASTTTGGLSRELFF.

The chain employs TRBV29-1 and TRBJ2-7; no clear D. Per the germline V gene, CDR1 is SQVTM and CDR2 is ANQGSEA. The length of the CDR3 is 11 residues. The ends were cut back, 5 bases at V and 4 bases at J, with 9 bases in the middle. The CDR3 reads CSVSSGYEQYF. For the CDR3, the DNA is TGCAGCGTTTCTAGTGGGTACGAGCAGTACTTC.

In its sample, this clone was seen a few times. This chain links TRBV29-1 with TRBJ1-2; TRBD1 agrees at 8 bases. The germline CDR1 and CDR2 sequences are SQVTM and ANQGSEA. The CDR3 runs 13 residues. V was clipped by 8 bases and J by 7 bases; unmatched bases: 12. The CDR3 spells CSIWDRIRPGYTF. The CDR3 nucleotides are TGCAGCATTTGGGACAGGATAAGGCCTGGCTACACCTTC.

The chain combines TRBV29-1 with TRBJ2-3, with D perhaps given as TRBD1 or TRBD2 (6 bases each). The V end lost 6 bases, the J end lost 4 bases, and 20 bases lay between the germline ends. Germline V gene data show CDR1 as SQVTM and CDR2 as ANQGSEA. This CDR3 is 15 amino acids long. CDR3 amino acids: CSVGGPVFDADTQYF. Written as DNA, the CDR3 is TGCAGCGTGGGGGGCCCCGTCTTCGATGCAGATACGCAGTATTTT.

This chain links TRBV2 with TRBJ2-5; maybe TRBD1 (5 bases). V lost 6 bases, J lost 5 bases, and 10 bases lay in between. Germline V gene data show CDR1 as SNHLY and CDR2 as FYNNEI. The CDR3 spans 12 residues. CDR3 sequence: CASRTEDETQYF. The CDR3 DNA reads TGTGCCAGCAGGACAGAGGATGAGACCCAGTACTTC.

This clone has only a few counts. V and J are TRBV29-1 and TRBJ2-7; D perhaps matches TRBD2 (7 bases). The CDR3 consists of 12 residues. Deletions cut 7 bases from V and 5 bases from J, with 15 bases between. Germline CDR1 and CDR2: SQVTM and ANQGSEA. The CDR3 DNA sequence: TGCAGCGCCCTGGGGGGGGCCCACGAGCAGTACTTC. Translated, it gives CSALGGAHEQYF.

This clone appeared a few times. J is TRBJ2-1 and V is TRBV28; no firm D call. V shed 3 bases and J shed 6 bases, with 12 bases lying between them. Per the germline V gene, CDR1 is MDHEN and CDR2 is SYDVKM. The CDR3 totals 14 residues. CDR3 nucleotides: TGTGCCAGCAGTTTGTGGGGTTCAGGCAATGAGCAGTTCTTC. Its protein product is CASSLWGSGNEQFF.

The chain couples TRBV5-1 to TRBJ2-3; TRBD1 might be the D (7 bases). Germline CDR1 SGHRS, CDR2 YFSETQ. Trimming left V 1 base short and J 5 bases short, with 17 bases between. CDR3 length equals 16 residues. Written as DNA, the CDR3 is TGCGCCAGCAGCTTGTTCGGGGGACAGACCGGAGATACGCAGTATTTT. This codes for CASSLFGGQTGDTQYF.

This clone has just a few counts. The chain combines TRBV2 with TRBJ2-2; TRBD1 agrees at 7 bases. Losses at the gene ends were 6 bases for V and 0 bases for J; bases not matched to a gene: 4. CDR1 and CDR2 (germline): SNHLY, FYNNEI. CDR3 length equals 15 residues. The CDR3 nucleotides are TGTGCCAGCAGACCCGACAGGGCGAACACCGGGGAGCTGTTTTTT. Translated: CASRPDRANTGELFF.

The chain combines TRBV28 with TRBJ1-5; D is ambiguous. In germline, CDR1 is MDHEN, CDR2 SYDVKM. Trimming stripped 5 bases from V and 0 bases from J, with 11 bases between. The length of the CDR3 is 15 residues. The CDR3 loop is CASSSDGLSNQPQHF. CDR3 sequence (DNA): TGTGCCAGCAGTAGTGACGGACTTAGCAATCAGCCCCAGCATTTT.

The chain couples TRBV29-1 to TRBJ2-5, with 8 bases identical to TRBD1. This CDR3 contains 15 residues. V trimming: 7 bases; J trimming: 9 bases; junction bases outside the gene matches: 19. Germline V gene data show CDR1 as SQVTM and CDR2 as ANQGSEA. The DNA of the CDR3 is TGCAGCGCCCCCTCGTGGGACAGGACATCAGGGGCCCAGTACTTC. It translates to CSAPSWDRTSGAQYF.